This TCR beta chain was profiled in a study of blood T cell repertoires in COVID-19 (dated by TCRdb to the early 2020s). Context from the whole study: Collaborator samples came from the United States, Italy and Spain and covered acute and convalescent phases of COVID-19. The material from the prospective study consisted of cDNA or gDNA derived from T cells, B-cell-depleted T cells, or PBMCs. Deeply sampled blood TCRbeta repertoires from subjects exposed to, actively infected with, or recovered from COVID-19 were included in the dataset. The repertoires were made available in a free public database intended to serve as a resource for research on the immune response to SARS-CoV-2. The samples were drawn from two sources: the first 160 participants of the ongoing ImmuneRACE study, and 950 to 1,500 subjects contributed by 6 global collaborators. Sample metadata almost always included a de-identified subject ID, COVID-19 status, age in years and sex. HLA class I and class II types, where available, came from metadata supplied by the sample provider rather than from assay-based typing.

The immunoSEQ Assay, a bias-controlled multiplex PCR, was used to amplify TCRbeta CDR3 regions from genomic DNA. In the authors' own workflow: Nucleated cell counts per sample were estimated from amplification of reference gene primers within the assay. To quantify the absolute abundance of each unique TCRbeta CDR3 rearrangement, sequence reads were collapsed and filtered. For each sample, productive Simpson clonality was calculated as the square root of Simpson's diversity index over productive rearrangements. This is the immuneACCESS table as TCRdb keeps it, with only in-frame sequences that have V and J called. A part of the clones is gone; compared with another copy, unresolved V genes explain less than half, and the rest is unexplained. D and trimming come from the DNA, and the V and J calls and clone size come from that table. This sample lists about 210,000 clones; roughly 84% were detected once. The ten largest make up about 3.3% of the sample.

In the prospective study, participants were about 18 to 95 years old, resided in about 25 geographic areas of the United States, and were enrolled through a virtual design. In the prospective study, cohorts were assigned on the basis of participant-reported clinical history obtained from a screening survey and a study questionnaire. Exposed participants had been in contact, within 2 weeks of entering the study, with a person who had a PCR-confirmed or clinician-diagnosed case of COVID-19. In the prospective study, mobile phlebotomists collected whole blood, serum and a nasopharyngeal or oropharyngeal swab from each participant. Additional blood draws and questionnaires over an approximately 2-month period could optionally be provided by prospective study participants. Blood samples from the prospective study were shipped frozen or at room temperature prior to DNA extraction. In regard to this clone: Its antigen has not been determined. No much larger clonotype is one base removed from it; base qualities were not supplied.

Broader findings and caveats from the paper: How much clinical and demographic metadata was included differed by source and by participant, and the metadata was provided uncurated.

The germline V gene provides CDR1 MGHRA and CDR2 YSYEKL. Trimming takes 1 base from V and 7 bases from J, and the germline ends sit 11 bases apart. The CDR3 measures 14 amino acids from cysteine to phenylalanine. The CDR3 DNA has 42 bases and is translated from base 1. The origin of this receptor is a woman in her twenties or thirties who had been exposed to COVID-19. The sample was PBMCs or T cells enriched from blood (not recorded which). The chain is assembled from TRBV4-1 and TRBJ2-1; no confident D gene assignment can be made. Read as DNA, the sequence is TGCGCCAGCAGCCAAGGTGCCATTACTAATGAGCAGTTCTTC. This sequence encodes CASSQGAITNEQFF.